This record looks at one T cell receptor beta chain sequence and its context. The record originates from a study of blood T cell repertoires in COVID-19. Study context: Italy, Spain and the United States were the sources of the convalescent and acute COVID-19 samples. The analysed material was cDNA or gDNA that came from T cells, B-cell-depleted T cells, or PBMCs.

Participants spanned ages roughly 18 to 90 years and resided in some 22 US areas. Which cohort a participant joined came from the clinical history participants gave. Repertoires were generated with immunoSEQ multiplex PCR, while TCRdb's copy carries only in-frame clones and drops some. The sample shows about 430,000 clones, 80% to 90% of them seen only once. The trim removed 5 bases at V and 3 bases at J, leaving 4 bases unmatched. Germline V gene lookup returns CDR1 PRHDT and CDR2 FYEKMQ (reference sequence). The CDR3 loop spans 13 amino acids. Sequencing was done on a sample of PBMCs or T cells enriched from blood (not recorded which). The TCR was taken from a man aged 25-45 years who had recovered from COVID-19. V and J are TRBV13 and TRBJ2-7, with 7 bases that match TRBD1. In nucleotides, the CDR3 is TGTGCCAGCAGCCCCAGGGGGTACTACGAGCAGTACTTC. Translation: CASSPRGYYEQYF. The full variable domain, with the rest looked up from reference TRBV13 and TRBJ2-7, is AAGVIQSPRHLIKEKRETATLKCYPIPRHDTVYWYQQGPGQDPQFLISFYEKMQSDKGSIPDRFSAQQFSDYHSELNMSSLELGDSALYFCASSPRGYYEQYFGPGTRLTVT.